This TCR beta chain was identified during a study of CD8+ T cells in alopecia areata. The germline V gene has CDR1 MGHRA and CDR2 YSYEKL. Trimming took 8 bases from V and 1 from J; bases not matched to a gene: 11. The CDR3 totals 16 residues. Treatment of the sample: oral pan-JAK inhibitor, 5-10 mg twice daily. Of note for this clone: Its antigen is still unknown.

Study-level points and caveats: Sequence data from scalp samples additionally include resident alphabeta T cells of normal skin.

RNA was extracted and reverse transcribed into cDNA as the sequencing template. This table comes from immunoSEQ multiplex PCR, and its TCRdb copy is limited to in-frame clones, with some not included. The sample records 100,000 to 140,000 clones, 80% to 85% being singletons. The chain is built from TRBV4-1 and TRBJ2-7; 10 nucleotides align to TRBD1. Sample: CD8+ T cells sorted from blood, taken at week 24, from a patient treated with tofacitinib. The receptor was isolated from a human donor with alopecia areata. CDR3 sequence reads: CASGPAAGQGSYEQYF. The CDR3 DNA reads TGCGCCAGCGGCCCTGCGGCGGGACAGGGGTCCTACGAGCAGTACTTC.